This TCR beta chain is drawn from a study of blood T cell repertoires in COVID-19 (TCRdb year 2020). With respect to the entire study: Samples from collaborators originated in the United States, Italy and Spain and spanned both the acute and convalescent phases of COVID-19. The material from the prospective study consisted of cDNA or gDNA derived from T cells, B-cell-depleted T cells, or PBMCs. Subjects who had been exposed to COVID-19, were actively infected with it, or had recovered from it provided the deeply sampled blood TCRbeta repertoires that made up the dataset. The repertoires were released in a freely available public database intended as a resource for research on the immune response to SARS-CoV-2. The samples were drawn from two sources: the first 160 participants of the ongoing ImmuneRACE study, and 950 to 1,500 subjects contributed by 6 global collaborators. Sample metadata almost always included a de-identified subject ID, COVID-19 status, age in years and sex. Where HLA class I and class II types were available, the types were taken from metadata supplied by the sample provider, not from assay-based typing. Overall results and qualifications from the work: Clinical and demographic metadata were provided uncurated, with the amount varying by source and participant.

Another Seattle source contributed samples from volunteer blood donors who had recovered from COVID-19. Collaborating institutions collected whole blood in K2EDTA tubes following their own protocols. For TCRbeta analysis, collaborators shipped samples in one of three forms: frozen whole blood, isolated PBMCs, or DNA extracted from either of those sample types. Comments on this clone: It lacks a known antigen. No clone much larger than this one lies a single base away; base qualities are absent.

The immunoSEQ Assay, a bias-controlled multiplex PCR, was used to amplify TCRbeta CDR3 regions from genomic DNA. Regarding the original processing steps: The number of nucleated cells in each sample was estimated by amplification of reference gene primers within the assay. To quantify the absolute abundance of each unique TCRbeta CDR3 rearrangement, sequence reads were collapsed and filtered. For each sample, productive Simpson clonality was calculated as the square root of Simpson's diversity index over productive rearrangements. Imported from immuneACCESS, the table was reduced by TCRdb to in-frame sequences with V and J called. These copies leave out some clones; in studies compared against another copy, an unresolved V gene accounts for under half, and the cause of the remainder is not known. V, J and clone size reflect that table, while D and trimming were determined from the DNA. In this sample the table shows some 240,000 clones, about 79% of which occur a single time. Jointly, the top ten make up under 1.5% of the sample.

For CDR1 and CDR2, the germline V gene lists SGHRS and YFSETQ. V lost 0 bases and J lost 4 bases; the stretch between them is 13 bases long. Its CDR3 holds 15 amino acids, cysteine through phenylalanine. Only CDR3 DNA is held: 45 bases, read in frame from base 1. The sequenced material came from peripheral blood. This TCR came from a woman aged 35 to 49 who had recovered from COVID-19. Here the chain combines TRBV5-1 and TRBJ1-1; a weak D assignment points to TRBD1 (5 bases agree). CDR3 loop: CASSLVLGVATEAFF. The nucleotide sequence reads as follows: TGCGCCAGCAGCTTGGTCCTAGGGGTGGCCACTGAAGCTTTCTTT.